Listed here are 19 T cell receptor beta chains from one sample, sequenced in a study of radiation and T cells in renal cell carcinoma (dated by TCRdb to the early 2020s). To prepare the library, the immunoSEQ multiplex PCR assay was applied. TCRdb took over this immuneACCESS table, retaining in-frame rearrangements with V and J assigned. Such tables are incomplete; in checked studies, under half of the missing clones stem from an unresolved V gene, and the remainder is unexplained. This sample is represented by fewer than 85,000 clones; 89% of them were singletons. Over 5.5% of the sample is in the top ten clones. In light of the paper, this sample's time point label describes: blood 4 weeks post-SBRT, at nephrectomy. The intended sense of this specimen's treatment or condition label: 15 Gy SBRT to primary tumor, nephrectomy 4 weeks later. The specimen comprised blood, sampled from a patient whose treatment included radiotherapy and nephrectomy. These TCRs come from a woman between 65 and 79 years old with renal cell carcinoma.

The CDR3 region has the DNA TGTGCCAGCAGCCACATACTAGCGTCCTACACCGGGGAGCTGTTTTTT. Translation: CASSHILASYTGELFF. The V call is TRBV14, the J call TRBJ2-2, with 7 nucleotides matching TRBD2. Losses at the gene ends were 3 bases for V and 3 bases for J; bases not matched to a gene: 7. CDR1 is SGHDN and CDR2 is FVKESK in the germline V gene. This CDR3 is built from 16 residues.

V is TRBV18 and J is TRBJ2-3; 8 bases are shared with TRBD1. V lost 3 bases to trimming and J lost 5 bases; unmatched junction nucleotides: 7. There are 15 residues in the CDR3. Germline V gene lookup returns CDR1 KGHSH and CDR2 LQKENI. CDR3 region: CASSPGQGIVDTQYF. DNA for the CDR3: TGTGCCAGCTCACCCGGACAGGGAATTGTAGATACGCAGTATTTT.

The chain has TRBV27 and TRBJ2-3; 9 nucleotides agree with TRBD1. The CDR3 consists of 16 residues. V lost 4 bases to trimming and J lost 2 bases; unmatched junction nucleotides: 7. Per germline, CDR1 MNHEY and CDR2 SMNVEV (reference sequence). CDR3 in DNA: TGTGCCAGCAGTTCCCGGGACAGGGCATACACAGATACGCAGTATTTT. The encoded protein is CASSSRDRAYTDTQYF.

The rearrangement links TRBV2 to TRBJ2-7, with TRBD1 matching over 10 bases. The CDR3 consists of 13 residues. V was pared by 11 bases and J by 2 bases, with 6 bases of the junction left unmatched. CDR1 is SNHLY, CDR2 FYNNEI, per germline. In nucleotides, the CDR3 is TGTGCCGGATCGGGACAGGGGACCTACGAGCAGTACTTC. It specifies CAGSGQGTYEQYF.

J is TRBJ1-1 and V is TRBV11-1; the D gene is possibly TRBD1 (5 bases). Germline V lookup: CDR1 SGHAT, CDR2 FQDESV (reference sequence). Between the trimmed V and J ends, which lost 6 bases and 1 base, there was a span of 15 bases. This CDR3 spans 15 amino acids. CDR3 in DNA: TGTGCCAGCAGTTTTCCCAGGGACGGGAACACTGAAGCTTTCTTT. Translating it yields CASSFPRDGNTEAFF.

In the case of this clone: This specimen includes other DNA sequences encoding the same CDR3. The chain carries TRBV28 and TRBJ2-5; D might be TRBD2 (7 bases). V was pared by 5 bases and J by 2 bases, with 12 bases between. The CDR3 extends over 14 amino acids. Germline CDR1 MDHEN, CDR2 SYDVKM. DNA of the CDR3: TGTGCCAGCAGTCGGGGAGGGGGGCAAGAGACCCAGTACTTC. The encoded protein is CASSRGGGQETQYF.

This sequence joins TRBV2 and TRBJ2-5; D gene ambiguous. The CDR3 covers 12 residues. CDR1 is SNHLY, CDR2 FYNNEI, per germline. V lost 1 base, J lost 5 bases, and 5 bases lay in between. This chain's CDR3 is CASSEGWETQYF. DNA of the CDR3: TGTGCCAGCAGTGAAGGTTGGGAGACCCAGTACTTC.

CDR3 DNA: TGTGCCAGCAGCAAAGTAGGGGTAAACGAGCAGTACTTC. It codes for CASSKVGVNEQYF. The chain is built from TRBV21-1 and TRBJ2-7; the D segment call TRBD1 is taken from the table without a DNA check. TRBV21-1 has pseudogene status. The CDR3 contains 13 residues.

The CDR3 here is CASSPPRRLSTDTQYF. The CDR3 nucleotides are TGTGCCAGCAGCCCCCCCCGGCGGCTTAGCACAGATACGCAGTATTTT. The rearrangement uses TRBV13 and TRBJ2-3; D call uncertain. The CDR3 has 16 amino acids. With 5 bases removed from V and 0 bases from J, the gap between germline ends came to 15 bases. The V gene's germline CDR1 is PRHDT and CDR2 FYEKMQ (reference sequence).

This chain joins TRBV28 and TRBJ1-6, with TRBD1 matching 9 bases. J lost 0 bases, V lost 5 bases, and 8 bases had no gene match. The CDR3 has 18 amino acids. Germline V CDR1 and CDR2: MDHEN, SYDVKM. CDR3 nucleotides: TGTGCCAGCAGTGCAACCGGGACAGGGAGCTCCTATAATTCACCCCTCCACTTT. Its protein is CASSATGTGSSYNSPLHF.

The chain joins TRBV28 to TRBJ2-2; possibly TRBD2 for D (5 bases). Germline assignment: CDR1 MDHEN and CDR2 SYDVKM. Trimming left V 3 bases short and J 6 bases short, with 14 bases between. There are 15 residues in the CDR3. CDR3 in amino acids: CASSFAMGAAGELFF. The CDR3 bases are TGTGCCAGCAGTTTCGCAATGGGAGCAGCCGGGGAGCTGTTTTTT. Drawing the rest from reference TRBV28 and TRBJ2-2, the complete variable domain is DVKVTQSSRYLVKRTGEKVFLECVQDMDHENMFWYRQDPGLGLRLIYFSYDVKMKEKGDIPEGYSVSREKKERFSLILESASTNQTSMYLCASSFAMGAAGELFFGEGSRLTVL.

This chain connects TRBV4-2 to TRBJ1-5; D unresolved. This CDR3 has 15 amino acids. Trimming cost V 0 bases and J 1 base, with 7 bases left between them. Germline lookup yields CDR1 LGHNA and CDR2 YNFKEQ. This CDR3 is CASSQEGGSNQPQHF. The CDR3 DNA reads TGTGCCAGCAGCCAAGAAGGTGGAAGCAATCAGCCCCAGCATTTT.

This clone was detected once. The chain has TRBV15 and TRBJ1-2, with 10 bases lining up with TRBD1. This CDR3 spans 16 amino acids. V shed 1 base and J 1 base; nucleotides not matched to a gene: 3. Per germline, CDR1 LNHNV and CDR2 YYDKDF (reference sequence). The CDR3 reads CATSRGGTGDNYGYTF. For the CDR3, the DNA is TGTGCCACCAGCAGAGGCGGGACAGGGGATAACTATGGCTACACCTTC.

V and J are TRBV7-6 and TRBJ1-1; 7 nucleotides line up with TRBD1. V lost 2 bases to trimming and J lost 6 bases; unmatched junction nucleotides: 9. The CDR3 runs 15 residues. Germline-derived CDR1 and CDR2 are SGHVS and FNYEAQ. This CDR3 is CASSLRGRVPAEAFF. CDR3 nucleotides: TGTGCCAGCAGCTTAAGGGGGCGCGTTCCTGCTGAAGCTTTCTTT.

The genes are TRBV7-3 and TRBJ2-4; tentatively, D is TRBD1 or TRBD2 (6 bases each). Germline V CDR1 and CDR2: SGHTA, FQGTGA. The CDR3 consists of 16 residues. Trimming removed 2 bases from V and 6 bases from J, with 17 bases in between. CDR3 residues: CASSLGSTGAPNIQYF. Written as DNA, the CDR3 is TGTGCCAGCAGCTTAGGTTCTACGGGGGCCCCAAACATTCAGTACTTC.

J is TRBJ2-7 and V is TRBV5-4; 9 nucleotides match TRBD2. The CDR3 has 16 residues. V lost 2 bases to trimming and J lost 3 bases; unmatched junction nucleotides: 9. The germline V gene encodes CDR1 SGHNT and CDR2 YYREEE (reference sequence). CDR3 bases: TGTGCCAGCAGCTTTCCAGCGGGGGGAACTAGCTACGAGCAGTACTTC. Its protein product is CASSFPAGGTSYEQYF. Complete variable domain (other parts from reference TRBV5-4 and TRBJ2-7): ETGVTQSPTHLIKTRGQQVTLRCSSQSGHNTVSWYQQALGQGPQFIFQYYREEENGRGNFPPRFSGLQFPNYSSELNVNALELDDSALYLCASSFPAGGTSYEQYFGPGTRLTVT.

The table lists this clone with a count of one. The rearrangement links TRBV6-6 to TRBJ2-1; D may be TRBD1 (5 bases). Trimming shortened V by 6 bases and J by 8 bases, and 11 bases separated the two germline ends. CDR3 length: 12 residues. Per the germline V gene, CDR1 is MNHNY and CDR2 is SVGAGI (reference sequence). The CDR3 is CASRARGHEQFF. The CDR3 region has the DNA TGTGCCAGCAGGGCAAGGGGTCATGAGCAGTTCTTC.

This rearrangement joins TRBV19 to TRBJ1-4; D remains ambiguous. Between the trimmed V and J ends, which lost 3 bases and 0 bases, there was a span of 11 bases. This CDR3 contains 16 residues. Germline CDR1 is LNHDA and CDR2 is SQIVND (reference sequence). The CDR3 coding sequence is TGTGCCAGTAGTATTTCGACGGTTGCAACTAATGAAAAACTGTTTTTT. Residues: CASSISTVATNEKLFF.

V and J are TRBV4-3 and TRBJ2-1; perhaps D is TRBD1 or TRBD2 (5 bases each). Trimming removed 0 bases at V and 1 base at J, with 16 bases between. The CDR3 extends over 18 amino acids. Germline CDR1 LGHNA, CDR2 YSLEER. The CDR3 protein is CASSQDLASEGSYNEQFF. CDR3 DNA sequence: TGCGCCAGCAGCCAAGATTTAGCAAGCGAGGGGTCCTACAATGAGCAGTTCTTC.